These 19 T cell receptor beta chains were all obtained from the same sample, sequenced in a study of chemoradiotherapy in HPV16-positive cancers. The protocol was immunoSEQ multiplex PCR, while the TCRdb copy is restricted to in-frame clones and leaves out a portion. Here the sample spans tens of thousands of clones, just under 80% being singletons. The source material was blood, sampled from a patient who underwent chemoradiotherapy. Every receptor here comes from a human donor with HPV-associated anogenital cancer.

This rearrangement joins TRBV4-3 to TRBJ1-1; D gene uncertain. Trimming took 0 bases from V and 4 from J, leaving 9 bases between them. There are 14 residues in the CDR3. Germline CDR1 reads LGHNA; CDR2 reads YSLEER. As DNA, the CDR3 is TGCGCCAGCAGCCAAGACCTGGGTTCCACTGAAGCTTTCTTT. Its translation is CASSQDLGSTEAFF.

The chain has TRBV14 and TRBJ2-3; 9 bases agree with TRBD1. The CDR3 is 16 residues long. V dropped 1 base and J dropped 0; count of bases not matched to a gene: 2. CDR1 is SGHDN and CDR2 is FVKESK in the germline V gene. CDR3 in amino acids: CASSQADRGSTDTQYF. The CDR3 DNA sequence: TGTGCCAGCAGCCAAGCGGACAGGGGAAGCACAGATACGCAGTATTTT.

There are a few counts of this clone. The chain employs TRBV5-1 and TRBJ2-4; D is perhaps TRBD2 (6 bases). The CDR3 sequence is 15 residues long. Germline V gene data show CDR1 as SGHRS and CDR2 as YFSETQ. V gave up 1 base and J gave up 8 bases, with 16 bases separating them. The CDR3 is CASSLRGVREDIQYF. Written as DNA, the CDR3 is TGCGCCAGCAGCTTGAGAGGAGTCAGGGAGGACATTCAGTACTTC.

This clone was observed once. The genes are TRBV9 and TRBJ2-5; 8 bases line up with TRBD1. CDR1 SGDLS and CDR2 YYNGEE come from the germline V gene. The CDR3 sequence is 13 residues long. The junction had 2 bases not matched to a gene; V was cut back by 3 bases and J by 4 bases. CDR3 nucleotide sequence: TGTGCCAGCAGCGCAGGACAGGGAGAGACCCAGTACTTC. It translates to CASSAGQGETQYF.

This chain uses TRBV18 with TRBJ1-1, with TRBD1 matching 7 bases. Per the germline V gene, CDR1 is KGHSH and CDR2 is LQKENI. The V gene end was trimmed by 1 base and the J gene end by 2 bases; junction bases not matched to a gene: 7. The CDR3 loop spans 16 amino acids. The CDR3 DNA is TGTGCCAGCTCACCACAAGAACAGGGGATCAACACTGAAGCTTTCTTT. Its translation: CASSPQEQGINTEAFF.

This chain uses TRBV19 with TRBJ1-6, with a weak D call TRBD1 (5 bases). Germline V lookup: CDR1 LNHDA, CDR2 SQIVND (reference sequence). V lost 8 bases and J 3 bases, leaving 14 bases between the germline ends. There are 15 residues in the CDR3. The DNA for the CDR3 is TGTGCCAGTTCCCCGGGGCGGAGCTATAATTCACCCCTCCACTTT. Translating gives CASSPGRSYNSPLHF.

The rearrangement links TRBV29-1 to TRBJ1-2; D uncertain. This CDR3 is 13 amino acids long. V lost 1 base to trimming and J lost 8 bases, with 14 bases between them. CDR1 and CDR2 from the germline V gene are SQVTM and ANQGSEA. The CDR3 spells CSVEGEKTGGYTF. The CDR3 DNA reads as TGCAGCGTTGAAGGCGAGAAAACGGGCGGCTACACCTTC.

The J gene is TRBJ1-1, the V gene TRBV10-2; weak D call: TRBD1 (5 bases). The CDR3 consists of 13 residues. The germline gives CDR1 WSHSY, CDR2 SAAADI. V was cut by 3 bases and J by 4 bases, with 9 bases left in between. The CDR3 protein is CASSDRGVTEAFF. The CDR3 bases are TGCGCCAGCAGTGACCGGGGGGTCACTGAAGCTTTCTTT.

In this sample, this clone turned up once. V usage is TRBV7-9 and J usage is TRBJ2-2; 9 nucleotides agree with TRBD1. Trimming at V came to 5 bases and at J to 4 bases, leaving 2 bases not matched to a gene. This CDR3 is built from 14 residues. Per the germline V gene, CDR1 is SEHNR and CDR2 is FQNEAQ (reference sequence). CDR3 sequence (DNA): TGTGCCAGCAGCCGGGGACAGGGCACCGGGGAGCTGTTTTTT. This codes for CASSRGQGTGELFF.

This clone has a single count. The chain is built from TRBV27 and TRBJ1-1; no reliable D call. Between the trimmed V and J ends, which lost 3 bases and 2 bases, there was a span of 10 bases. CDR3 size: 14 residues. Germline CDR1 and CDR2: MNHEY and SMNVEV (reference sequence). In DNA, the CDR3 is TGTGCCAGCAGTTTGAGCGTGGGAAACACTGAAGCTTTCTTT. Translation gives CASSLSVGNTEAFF.

The J gene is TRBJ1-1, the V gene TRBV5-1, with 8 positions matching TRBD1. This CDR3 is built from 13 residues. Germline CDR1 reads SGHRS; CDR2 reads YFSETQ. Trimming at V came to 2 bases and at J to 7 bases, leaving 4 bases not matched to a gene. CDR3: CASSLDRGGEAFF. DNA of the CDR3: TGCGCCAGCAGCTTAGACAGGGGCGGTGAAGCTTTCTTT.

CDR3 coding DNA: TGTGCCAGTAGTCGTGGACAGGGAAATTCACCCCTCCACTTT. Translation gives CASSRGQGNSPLHF. The chain links TRBV19 to TRBJ1-6; the match to TRBD1 covers 8 bases. The CDR3 spans 14 residues. Germline-derived CDR1 and CDR2 are LNHDA and SQIVND (reference sequence). V was pared by 5 bases and J by 7 bases, with 4 bases of the junction left unmatched.

The chain links TRBV29-1 to TRBJ1-1, with 7 bases fitting TRBD1. After removal of 5 bases from V and 7 bases from J, the junction contained 7 bases not matched to a gene. Germline loops: CDR1 SQVTM, CDR2 ANQGSEA. The CDR3 runs to 12 residues. In DNA, the CDR3 is TGCAGCGTTACCTATCGACAGGGTGAAGCTTTCTTT. This codes for CSVTYRQGEAFF.

The chain has TRBV10-3 and TRBJ1-5, with 7 bases identical to TRBD1. The trim removed 3 bases at V and 5 bases at J, leaving 1 base unmatched. The length of the CDR3 is 13 residues. Per germline, CDR1 ENHRY and CDR2 SYGVKD. For the CDR3, the DNA is TGTGCCATCAGTGACAGGGGGGATCAGCCCCAGCATTTT. The encoded protein is CAISDRGDQPQHF.

This sequence joins TRBV7-2 and TRBJ1-3, with TRBD1 matching 11 bases. V gave up 5 bases and J gave up 2 bases; unmatched junction bases: 5. Germline V lookup: CDR1 SGHTA, CDR2 FQGNSA. The CDR3 sequence is 16 residues long. CDR3 DNA: TGTGCCAGCAGCCTCCGGGACAGGGGGACTGGAAACACCATATATTTT. This gives the protein CASSLRDRGTGNTIYF.

This sequence joins TRBV6-5 and TRBJ2-7, with D unclear. V dropped 2 bases and J dropped 2 bases, with 10 bases sitting between them. The CDR3 length is 14 residues. Germline V gene sequence: CDR1 MNHEY, CDR2 SVGAGI. The CDR3: CASSYKVGTYEQYF. The CDR3 DNA is TGTGCCAGCAGTTACAAGGTCGGTACCTACGAGCAGTACTTC.

This clone appeared a few times. The chain recombines TRBV27 with TRBJ1-2; possible D gene TRBD1, 5 bases. V dropped 2 bases and J dropped 8 bases, with 12 bases sitting between them. From germline, CDR1 is MNHEY and CDR2 SMNVEV (reference sequence). This CDR3 is built from 13 residues. CDR3 sequence (DNA): TGTGCCAGCAGTTTAAAGGGCCGGGGGGGCTACACCTTC. This sequence encodes CASSLKGRGGYTF.

The chain is built from TRBV7-6 and TRBJ2-1; possibly TRBD1 for D (6 bases). V was shortened by 2 bases and J by 4 bases, with 15 bases between the two germline ends. Germline CDR1 SGHVS, CDR2 FNYEAQ. CDR3 size: 16 residues. CDR3 residues: CASSLNSLGAYNEQFF. The CDR3 nucleotides are TGTGCCAGCAGCTTAAATAGTTTGGGGGCGTACAATGAGCAGTTCTTC.

The rearrangement joins TRBV9 to TRBJ2-3, with 8 bases lining up with TRBD2. The CDR3 consists of 16 residues. V shed 0 bases, J shed 1 base, and the junction held 4 bases outside the gene matches. Per the germline V gene, CDR1 is SGDLS and CDR2 is YYNGEE. The CDR3 DNA is TGTGCCAGCAGCGTAGTGGCGGGGGGACGCACAGATACGCAGTATTTT. Translating it yields CASSVVAGGRTDTQYF.